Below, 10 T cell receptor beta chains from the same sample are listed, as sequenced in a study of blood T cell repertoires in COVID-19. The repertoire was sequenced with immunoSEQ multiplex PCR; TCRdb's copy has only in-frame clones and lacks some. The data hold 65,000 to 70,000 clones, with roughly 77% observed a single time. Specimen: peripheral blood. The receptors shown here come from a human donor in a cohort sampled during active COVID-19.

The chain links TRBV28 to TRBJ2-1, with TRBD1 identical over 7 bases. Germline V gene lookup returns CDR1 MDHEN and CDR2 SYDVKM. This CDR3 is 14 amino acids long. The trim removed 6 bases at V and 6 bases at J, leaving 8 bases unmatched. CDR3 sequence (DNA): TGTGCCAGCAGACGCAGGGGGATAAGCAATGAGCAGTTCTTC. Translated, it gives CASRRRGISNEQFF.

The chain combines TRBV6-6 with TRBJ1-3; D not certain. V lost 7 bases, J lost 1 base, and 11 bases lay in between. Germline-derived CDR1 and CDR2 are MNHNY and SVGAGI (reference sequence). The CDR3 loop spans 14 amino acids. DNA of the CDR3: TGTGCCAGCACGTCTGCCTATTCTGGAAACACCATATATTTT. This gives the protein CASTSAYSGNTIYF.

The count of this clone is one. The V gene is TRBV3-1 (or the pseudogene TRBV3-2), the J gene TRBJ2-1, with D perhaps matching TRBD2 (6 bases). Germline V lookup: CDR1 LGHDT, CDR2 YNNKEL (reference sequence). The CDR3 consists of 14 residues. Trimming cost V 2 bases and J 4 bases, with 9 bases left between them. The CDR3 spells CASSQSGPYNEQFF. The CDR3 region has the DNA TGTGCCAGCAGCCAAAGCGGGCCGTACAATGAGCAGTTCTTC.

The CDR3 is CASSFLAGGSYNEQFF. The CDR3 DNA reads as TGTGCCAGCAGCTTCTTAGCGGGGGGGTCCTACAATGAGCAGTTCTTC. The chain couples TRBV5-6 to TRBJ2-1; 11 bases line up with TRBD2. The CDR3 is made up of 16 amino acids. CDR1 and CDR2 (germline): SGHDT, YYEEEE. The junction had 2 bases not matched to a gene; V was cut back by 2 bases and J by 1 base. The entire variable domain, with the rest obtained from reference TRBV5-6 and TRBJ2-1, is as follows: DAGVTQSPTHLIKTRGQQVTLRCSPKSGHDTVSWYQQALGQGPQFIFQYYEEEERQRGNFPDRFSGHQFPNYSSELNVNALLLGDSALYLCASSFLAGGSYNEQFFGPGTRLTVL.

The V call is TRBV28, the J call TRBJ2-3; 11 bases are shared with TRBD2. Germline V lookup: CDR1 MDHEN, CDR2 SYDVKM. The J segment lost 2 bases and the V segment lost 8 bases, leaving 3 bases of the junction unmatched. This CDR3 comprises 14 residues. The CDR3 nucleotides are TGTGCCAGCGGGACTAGCGGACTCACAGATACGCAGTATTTT. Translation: CASGTSGLTDTQYF.

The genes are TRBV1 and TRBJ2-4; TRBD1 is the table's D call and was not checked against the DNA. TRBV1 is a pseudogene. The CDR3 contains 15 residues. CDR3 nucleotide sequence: TGCACCAGCAGCCACCCCAGGGGGGAAGATAGGGGTCAGTACTTC. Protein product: CTSSHPRGEDRGQYF.

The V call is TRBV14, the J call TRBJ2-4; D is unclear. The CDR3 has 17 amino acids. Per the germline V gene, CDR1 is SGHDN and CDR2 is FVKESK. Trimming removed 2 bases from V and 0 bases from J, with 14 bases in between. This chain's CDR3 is CASSQHRTQLAKNIQYF. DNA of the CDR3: TGTGCCAGCAGCCAACACCGTACACAGCTAGCCAAAAACATTCAGTACTTC.

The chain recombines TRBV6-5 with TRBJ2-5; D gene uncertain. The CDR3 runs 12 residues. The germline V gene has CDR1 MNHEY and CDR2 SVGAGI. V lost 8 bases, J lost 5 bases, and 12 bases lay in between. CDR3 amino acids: CASFEVWETQYF. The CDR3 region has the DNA TGTGCCAGCTTTGAGGTTTGGGAGACCCAGTACTTC.

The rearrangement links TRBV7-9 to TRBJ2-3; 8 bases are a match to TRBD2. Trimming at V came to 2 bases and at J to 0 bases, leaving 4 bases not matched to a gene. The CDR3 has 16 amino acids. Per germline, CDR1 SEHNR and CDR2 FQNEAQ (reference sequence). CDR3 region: CASSLTSGSSTDTQYF. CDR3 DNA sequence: TGTGCCAGCAGCTTAACCAGCGGGAGCAGCACAGATACGCAGTATTTT. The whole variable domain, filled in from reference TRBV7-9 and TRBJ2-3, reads DTGVSQNPRHKITKRGQNVTFRCDPISEHNRLYWYRQTLGQGPEFLTYFQNEAQLEKSRLLSDRFSAERPKGSFSTLEIQRTEQGDSAMYLCASSLTSGSSTDTQYFGPGTRLTVL.

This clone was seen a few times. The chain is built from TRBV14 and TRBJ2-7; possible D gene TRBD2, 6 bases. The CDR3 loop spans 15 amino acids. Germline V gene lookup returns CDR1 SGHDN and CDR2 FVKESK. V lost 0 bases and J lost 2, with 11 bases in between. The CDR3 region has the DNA TGTGCCAGCAGCCAAGACGGGACTTGGCCCTACGAGCAGTACTTC. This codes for CASSQDGTWPYEQYF.